This T cell receptor beta chain was sequenced for a study of PD-L1 blockade in urothelial cancer. Study overall: Blood was subjected to analysis at 3 weeks (second dose) and 6 weeks following treatment start. The median number of T cells present in blood samples was approximately 140,000.

Germline values: CDR1 LGHNA, CDR2 YSLEER. The CDR3 sequence is 15 residues long. The V gene end was trimmed by 1 base and the J gene end by 6 bases; junction bases not matched to a gene: 8. Comments on this clone: What it binds is unknown.

As for time point: pretreatment peripheral blood. Synthetically made TCR analog templates were put into each PCR as spikes. Clones were read by immunoSEQ multiplex PCR, and TCRdb kept only the in-frame ones, dropping some. This sample has more than 55,000 clones, with roughly 80% found just once. Findings and caveats of the study: Below-median blood TCR clonality before treatment forecast better survival.

The chain employs TRBV4-3 and TRBJ2-7; 8 positions match TRBD1. The TCR originated in a man in his 70s with urothelial cancer. The specimen was PBMCs, collected around atezolizumab (anti-PD-L1) treatment. In DNA, the CDR3 is TGCGCCAGCAGCCAAGCCCTGGACAGGGCGAGCGAGCAGTACTTC. Residues: CASSQALDRASEQYF.